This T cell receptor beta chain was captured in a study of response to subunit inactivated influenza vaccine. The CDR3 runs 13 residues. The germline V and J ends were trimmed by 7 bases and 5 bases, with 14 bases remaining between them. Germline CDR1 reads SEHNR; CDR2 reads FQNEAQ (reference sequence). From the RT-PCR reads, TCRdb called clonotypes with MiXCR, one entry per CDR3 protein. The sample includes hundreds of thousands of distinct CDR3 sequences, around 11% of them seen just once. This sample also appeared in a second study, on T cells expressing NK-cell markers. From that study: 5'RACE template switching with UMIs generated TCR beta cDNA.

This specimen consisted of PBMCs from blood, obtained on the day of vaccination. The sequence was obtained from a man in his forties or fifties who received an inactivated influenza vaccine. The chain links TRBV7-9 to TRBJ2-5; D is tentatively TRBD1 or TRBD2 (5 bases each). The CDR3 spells CASKRDLGETQYF. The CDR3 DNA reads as TGTGCCAGCAAAAGGGACCTAGGGGAGACCCAGTACTTC.